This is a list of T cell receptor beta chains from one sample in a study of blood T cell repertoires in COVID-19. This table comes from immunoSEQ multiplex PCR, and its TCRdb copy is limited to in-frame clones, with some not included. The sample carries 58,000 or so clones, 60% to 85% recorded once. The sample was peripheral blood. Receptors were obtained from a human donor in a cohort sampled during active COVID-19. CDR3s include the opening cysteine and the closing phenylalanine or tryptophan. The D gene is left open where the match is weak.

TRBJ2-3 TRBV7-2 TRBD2 CASSLMERAGGSDTQYF
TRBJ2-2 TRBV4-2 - CASSRHGGQGGELFF
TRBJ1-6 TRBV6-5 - CASSLPSERSPLHF
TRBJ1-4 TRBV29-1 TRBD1 CSGAETGPNEKLFF
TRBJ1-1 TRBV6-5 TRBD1 CASSYSGQLSTEAFF
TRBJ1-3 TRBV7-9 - CASSLQGTGNTIYF
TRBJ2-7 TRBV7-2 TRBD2 CASSRGGAGASYEQYF
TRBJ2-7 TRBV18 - CASSPGRDNEQYF
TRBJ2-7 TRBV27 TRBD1 CASSWTGGIGPYEQYF
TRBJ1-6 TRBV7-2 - CAVGSGGHGSPLHF
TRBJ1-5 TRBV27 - CASSFSGVSNQPQHF
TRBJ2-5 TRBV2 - CASRPGWKETQYF
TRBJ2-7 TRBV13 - CASSGRTGPDYEQYF
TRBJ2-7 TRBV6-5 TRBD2 CASRQGAGGSYEQYF
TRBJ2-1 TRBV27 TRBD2 CASSPLRLAGGSNEQFF
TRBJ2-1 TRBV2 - CASTHGEGGYNEQFF
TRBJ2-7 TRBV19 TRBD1 CASSTGTGSYEQYF
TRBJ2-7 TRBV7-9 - CASSFSGPTPREQYF
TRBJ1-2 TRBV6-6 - CASSYRAGDGYTF
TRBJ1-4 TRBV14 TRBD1 CASSQSTGAQMKGKLFF
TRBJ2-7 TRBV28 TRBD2 CASRPFGLAGEVSYEQYF
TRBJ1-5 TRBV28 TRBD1 CASSVRQGKQPQHF
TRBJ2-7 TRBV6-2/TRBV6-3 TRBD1 CASSYGTGNNEQYF
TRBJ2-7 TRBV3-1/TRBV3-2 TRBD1 CASSQEGGRVLDEQYF
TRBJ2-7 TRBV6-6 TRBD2 CASSSRDRPLAGEQYF
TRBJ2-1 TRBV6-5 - CASSWGRGGSKEQFF
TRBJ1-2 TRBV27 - CASSRGPHSGGYTF
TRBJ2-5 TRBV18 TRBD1 CASSPSRQGVYQETQYF
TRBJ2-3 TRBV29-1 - CSVPRTVPTDTQYF
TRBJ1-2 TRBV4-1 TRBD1 CASSQGSRQGYGYTF
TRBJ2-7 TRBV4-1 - CASSQGLGKGYEQYF
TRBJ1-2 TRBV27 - CASSWRQGTNYGYTF
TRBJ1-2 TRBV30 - CAWSEQNYGYTF
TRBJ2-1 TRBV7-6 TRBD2 CASSSGTSGSLSAEQFF
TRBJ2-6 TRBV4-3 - CASSQKTGSGANVLTF
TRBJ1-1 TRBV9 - CASSVEEEAEAFF
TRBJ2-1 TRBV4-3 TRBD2 CASSTLSGSATYNEQFF
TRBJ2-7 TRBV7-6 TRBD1 CASSSLQGPNYEQYF
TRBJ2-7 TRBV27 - CASSLTPGMATYEQYF
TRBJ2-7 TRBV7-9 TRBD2 CASSSLRTRGLAGHYEQYF
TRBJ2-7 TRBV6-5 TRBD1 CASSSQLGQPEQYF
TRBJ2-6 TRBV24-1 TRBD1 CATSVGQGAIAGANVLTF